These T cell receptor beta chains were read from a single sample in a study of cytomegalovirus exposure and HLA in healthy donors. The assay was immunoSEQ multiplex PCR, and TCRdb's table has in-frame clones only and misses some. The sample table includes approximately 130,000 clones. The specimen sequenced was PBMCs. These receptors all come from an older woman in good health and CMV-seronegative. Each CDR3 is given with its conserved first and last residue. A D gene is named only where the DNA matches it firmly.

d_call,v_call,j_call,cdr3_aa,cdr3_nt
NA,TRBV21-1,TRBJ1-3,CASSRGRLSGNTIYF,TGTGCCAGCAGCAGGGGCAGACTCTCTGGAAACACCATATATTTT
TRBD2,TRBV9,TRBJ2-1,CASSVGLTPAGRNNEQFF,TGTGCCAGCAGCGTAGGGCTTACCCCAGCGGGGAGGAACAATGAGCAGTTCTTC
TRBD1,TRBV6-6,TRBJ1-2,CAGRTAGDRGHGYTF,TGTGCCGGCAGAACCGCAGGGGACAGGGGGCATGGCTACACCTTC
NA,TRBV11-2,TRBJ2-7,CASSTLGLGYEQYF,TGTGCCAGCAGTACACTAGGATTGGGGTACGAGCAGTACTTC
NA,TRBV7-2,TRBJ2-7,CASSLTPVLTYEQYF,TGTGCCAGCAGCCTAACCCCGGTGCTGACCTACGAGCAGTACTTC
NA,TRBV2,TRBJ1-1,CASRNRPNTEAFF,TGTGCCAGCAGGAACAGGCCGAACACTGAAGCTTTCTTT
NA,TRBV4-1,TRBJ1-4,CASSPSPGTIGEKLFF,TGCGCCAGCAGCCCAAGTCCCGGGACTATAGGTGAAAAACTGTTTTTT
TRBD1,TRBV4-1,TRBJ1-3,CASSLPGTGISGNTIYF,TGCGCCAGCAGCCTACCCGGGACAGGGATCTCTGGAAACACCATATATTTT
NA,TRBV28,TRBJ2-1,CASSLSSGWDEQFF,TGTGCCAGCAGTTTATCGTCAGGGTGGGATGAGCAGTTCTTC
TRBD1,TRBV28,TRBJ1-5,CASSTRLGQTNQPQHF,TGTGCCAGCAGCACCCGACTGGGACAGACCAATCAGCCCCAGCATTTT
TRBD2,TRBV5-1,TRBJ2-2,CASSLGLAGVNTGELFF,TGCGCCAGCAGCTTGGGACTAGCGGGAGTGAACACCGGGGAGCTGTTTTTT
NA,TRBV2,TRBJ2-7,CASGEQPGTYEQYF,TGTGCCAGCGGTGAACAACCAGGGACCTACGAGCAGTACTTC
NA,TRBV10-3,TRBJ1-2,CAISESGGGYGYTF,TGTGCCATCAGTGAGTCGGGGGGGGGCTATGGCTACACCTTC
NA,TRBV9,TRBJ1-3,CASSGYSGNTIYF,TGTGCCAGCAGCGGTTATTCTGGAAACACCATATATTTT
NA,TRBV19,TRBJ2-2,CASSIVPPGELFF,TGTGCCAGTAGTATTGTCCCCCCTGGGGAGCTGTTTTTT
NA,TRBV28,TRBJ2-3,CASSHRLVNTDTQYF,TGTGCCAGCAGCCACAGATTGGTCAACACAGATACGCAGTATTTT
NA,TRBV28,TRBJ1-1,CASTPDGSEAFF,TGTGCCAGCACCCCCGACGGGTCTGAGGCTTTCTTT
TRBD2,TRBV5-1,TRBJ2-1,CASSFSGRAYNEQFF,TGCGCCAGCAGCTTTAGCGGGAGAGCCTACAATGAGCAGTTCTTC
NA,TRBV7-2,TRBJ1-1,CASRYADTNTEAFF,TGTGCCAGCAGATACGCAGACACGAACACTGAAGCTTTCTTT
NA,TRBV5-4,TRBJ1-1,CASSSLLARGAFF,TGTGCCAGCAGTTCCCTGCTAGCGAGGGGAGCTTTCTTT
TRBD1,TRBV6-5,TRBJ1-6,CASNRDRGNSPLHF,TGTGCCAGCAATCGGGACAGGGGGAATTCACCCCTCCACTTT
TRBD1,TRBV29-1,TRBJ1-2,CSVEDPDRAGGYTF,TGCAGCGTTGAAGATCCAGACAGGGCTGGTGGCTACACCTTC
TRBD1,TRBV11-2,TRBJ1-5,CASSPTGKGNQPQHF,TGTGCCAGCAGCCCGACAGGGAAGGGGAATCAGCCCCAGCATTTT
TRBD1,TRBV7-9,TRBJ1-1,CASSSDRAGTEAFF,TGTGCCAGCAGCTCTGACAGGGCCGGCACTGAAGCTTTCTTT
NA,TRBV27,TRBJ2-7,CAGRGSKYF,TGTGCCGGTCGGGGGAGTAAGTACTTC